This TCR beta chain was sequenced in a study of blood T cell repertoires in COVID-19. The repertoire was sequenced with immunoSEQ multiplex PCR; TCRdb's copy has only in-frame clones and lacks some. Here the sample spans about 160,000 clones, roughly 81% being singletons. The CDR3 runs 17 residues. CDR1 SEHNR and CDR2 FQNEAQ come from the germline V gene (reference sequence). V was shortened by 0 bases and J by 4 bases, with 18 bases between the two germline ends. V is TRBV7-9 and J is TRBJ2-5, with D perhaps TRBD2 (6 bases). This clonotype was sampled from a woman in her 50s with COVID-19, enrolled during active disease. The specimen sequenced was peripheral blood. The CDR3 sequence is CASSLARGIRGGETQYF. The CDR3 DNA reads TGTGCCAGCAGCTTAGCCCGTGGGATTCGGGGAGGAGAGACCCAGTACTTC.